The entry below gives a single T cell receptor beta chain sequence along with its context. Its antigen is not known. This sample is part of a study of graft-versus-host responses after intestinal transplantation. General study findings and limits: Peak circulating GvH clone levels tracked with early post-transplant HvG declines.

The protocol was immunoSEQ multiplex PCR, while the TCRdb copy is restricted to in-frame clones and leaves out a portion. The repertoire holds about 70,000 clones, with 85% to 90% as singletons. Germline V gene sequence: CDR1 SGHDT, CDR2 YYEEEE. The CDR3 length is 14 residues. V was pared by 0 bases and J by 5 bases, with 4 bases of the junction left unmatched. V is TRBV5-6 and J is TRBJ2-7; 8 bases match TRBD1. The sequence derives from a human donor who was the organ donor for an intestinal transplant. The starting material was unstimulated CD8+ T cells sorted from spleen or lymph node cells, obtained before transplant. CDR3 amino acids: CASSLEQGENEQYV. CDR3 DNA sequence: TGTGCCAGCAGCTTGGAACAGGGGGAAAACGAGCAGTACGTC.